A selection of T cell receptor beta chains follows, all from one sample in a study of cytomegalovirus exposure and HLA in healthy donors. Using immunoSEQ multiplex PCR, the repertoire was profiled, and TCRdb retains in-frame clones only, with some absent. Here the sample spans around 91,000 clones, 55% to 65% being singletons. Sequenced: PBMCs. The receptors stem from a human donor in good health. Both conserved end residues are part of each CDR3. The D gene is left open where the match is weak. Clone size appears in some rows only: once, few, many, or a class for an expanded clone.

D gene,CDR3 length,J gene,V gene,clone size,CDR3 DNA,CDR3 protein
NA,16,TRBJ1-1,TRBV4-3,NA,TGCGCCAGCAGCCAATGGATTGGCAGGGGCGACACTGAAGCTTTCTTT,CASSQWIGRGDTEAFF
TRBD1,14,TRBJ1-4,TRBV6-5,NA,TGTGCCAGCAGCCCGACAGGGGGCGGGGAAAAACTGTTTTTT,CASSPTGGGEKLFF
TRBD2,15,TRBJ2-3,TRBV5-4,NA,TGTGCCAGCAGCTTGCCGGGGGGGGCCGCAGATACGCAGTATTTT,CASSLPGGAADTQYF
TRBD1,15,TRBJ2-7,TRBV19,NA,TGTGCCAGTAGTACACAGGGGAGTCGGTCCTACGAGCAGTACTTC,CASSTQGSRSYEQYF
NA,12,TRBJ2-7,TRBV19,few,TGTGCCAGTAGCGACCGGACAGTCGGGCAGTACTTC,CASSDRTVGQYF
NA,13,TRBJ1-2,TRBV7-9,NA,TGTGCCAGCAGCTTAGGAGGCGATGGGGGCTACACCTTC,CASSLGGDGGYTF
NA,13,TRBJ2-5,TRBV30,NA,TGTGCCTGGAGTCGAGAAATCAAAGAGACCCAGTACTTC,CAWSREIKETQYF
NA,15,TRBJ1-1,TRBV7-2,NA,TGTGCCAGCAGCTTAGTGGTTGGAGGGAACGCTGAAGCTTTCTTT,CASSLVVGGNAEAFF
TRBD1,15,TRBJ2-1,TRBV5-1,NA,TGCGCCAGCAGCACACAGGGGGCCGCCTACAATGAGCAGTTCTTC,CASSTQGAAYNEQFF
TRBD1,16,TRBJ1-6,TRBV30,NA,TGTGCCTGGAGTGGAGACAGGGGGACTTGGTATTCACCCCTCCACTTT,CAWSGDRGTWYSPLHF
TRBD2,17,TRBJ2-1,TRBV4-3,few,TGCGCCAGCAGCCAAGATGTAACAGGGACTAGCTGGCATGAGCAGTTCTTC,CASSQDVTGTSWHEQFF
NA,16,TRBJ1-4,TRBV4-2,NA,TGTGCCAGCAGCCAAGATTGGGGCCGGACTAATGAAAAACTGTTTTTT,CASSQDWGRTNEKLFF
TRBD1,11,TRBJ1-2,TRBV29-1,NA,TGCAGCGACCTAACAGGGGATGGCTACACCTTC,CSDLTGDGYTF
NA,14,TRBJ2-7,TRBV9,NA,TGTGCCAGCAGCCCACCCACGAGGGCGCGGGAGCAGTACTTC,CASSPPTRAREQYF
NA,16,TRBJ2-3,TRBV9,NA,TGTGCCAGCAGCGTCAATCCACTGCCCGGCACAGATACGCAGTATTTT,CASSVNPLPGTDTQYF